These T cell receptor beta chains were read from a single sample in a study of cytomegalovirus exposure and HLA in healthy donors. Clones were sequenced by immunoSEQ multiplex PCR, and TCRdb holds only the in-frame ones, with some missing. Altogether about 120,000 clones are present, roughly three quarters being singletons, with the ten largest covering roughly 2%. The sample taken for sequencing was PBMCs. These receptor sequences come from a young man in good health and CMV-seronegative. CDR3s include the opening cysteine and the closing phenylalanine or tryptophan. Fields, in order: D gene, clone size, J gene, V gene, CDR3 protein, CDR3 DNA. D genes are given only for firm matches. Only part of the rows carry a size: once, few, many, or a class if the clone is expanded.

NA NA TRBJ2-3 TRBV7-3 CASSLMVSATDTQYF TGTGCCAGCAGCTTAATGGTTAGCGCCACAGATACGCAGTATTTT
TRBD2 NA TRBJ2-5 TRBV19 CASSPRTSGRGETQYF TGTGCCAGTAGTCCGAGGACTAGCGGGAGAGGAGAGACCCAGTACTTC
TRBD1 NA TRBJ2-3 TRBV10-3 CAISDSTGRLFTQYF TGTGCCATCAGTGATTCGACAGGGAGACTCTTCACGCAGTATTTT
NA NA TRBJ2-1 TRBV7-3 CASSSGNEQFF TGTGCCAGCAGCTCGGGAAATGAGCAGTTCTTC
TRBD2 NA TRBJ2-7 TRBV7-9 CASSFTAGVREQYF TGTGCCAGCAGCTTTACAGCGGGAGTTCGCGAGCAGTACTTC
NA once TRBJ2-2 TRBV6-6 CASNPPTGTGELFF TGTGCCAGCAACCCGCCCACCGGCACCGGGGAGCTGTTTTTT
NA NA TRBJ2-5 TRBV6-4 CASSDSRGETQYF TGTGCCAGCAGTGACTCAAGGGGAGAGACCCAGTACTTC
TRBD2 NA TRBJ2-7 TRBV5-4 CASSRPGRALYEQYF TGTGCCAGCAGCCGCCCCGGGAGGGCCCTCTACGAGCAGTACTTC
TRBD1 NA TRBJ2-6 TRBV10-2 CATRTGYNSGANVLTF TGCGCCACCAGGACAGGTTACAACTCTGGGGCCAACGTCCTGACTTTC
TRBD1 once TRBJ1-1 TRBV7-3 CASSLRQGLNTEAFF TGTGCCAGCAGCTTACGACAGGGCTTGAACACTGAAGCTTTCTTT
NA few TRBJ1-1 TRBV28 CASSKRMAFF TGTGCCAGCAGTAAGAGAATGGCTTTCTTT
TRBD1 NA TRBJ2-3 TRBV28 CASSPRQGLQTDTQYF TGTGCCAGCAGCCCAAGACAGGGGCTTCAGACAGATACGCAGTATTTT
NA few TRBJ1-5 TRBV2 CASTTGNNQPQHF TGTGCCAGTACTACAGGGAACAATCAGCCCCAGCATTTT
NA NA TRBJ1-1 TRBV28 CASTTGGGAETEAFF TGTGCCAGCACAACAGGTGGGGGGGCTGAGACTGAAGCTTTCTTT
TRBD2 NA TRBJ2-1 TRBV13 CASSSGTSGRVSYNEQFF TGTGCCAGCAGCTCCGGGACTAGCGGGAGGGTATCCTACAATGAGCAGTTCTTC
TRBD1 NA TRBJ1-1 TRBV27 CASSPRQGWDTEAFF TGTGCCAGCAGTCCAAGACAGGGGTGGGACACTGAAGCTTTCTTT
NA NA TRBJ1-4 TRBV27 CASRLQGATNEKLFF TGTGCCAGCAGACTACAGGGTGCAACTAATGAAAAACTGTTTTTT
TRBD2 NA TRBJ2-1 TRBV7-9 CATQAGGTDLRFGEQFF TGTGCCACTCAAGCGGGAGGAACCGACCTTAGGTTCGGTGAGCAGTTCTTC
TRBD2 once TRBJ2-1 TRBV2 CASTTSGRYNEQFF TGTGCCAGCACGACTAGCGGGAGGTACAATGAGCAGTTCTTC
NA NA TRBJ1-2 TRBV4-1 CASGDSDGYTF TGCGCCAGTGGCGACTCCGATGGCTACACCTTC
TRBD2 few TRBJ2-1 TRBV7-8 CASKNGLEYNEQFF TGTGCCAGCAAAAACGGACTAGAGTACAATGAGCAGTTCTTC
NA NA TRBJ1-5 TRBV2 CASGGTWDNYGSNQPQHF TGTGCCAGCGGCGGGACCTGGGATAACTACGGTAGCAATCAGCCCCAGCATTTT
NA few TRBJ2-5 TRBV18 CASSHAVKDWETQYF TGTGCCAGCTCACACGCGGTTAAGGATTGGGAGACCCAGTACTTC
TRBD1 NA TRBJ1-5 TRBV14 CASSTGESQPQHF TGTGCCAGCAGTACAGGGGAAAGTCAGCCCCAGCATTTT
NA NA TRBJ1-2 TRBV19 CASSLRSSIRDYGYTF TGTGCCAGTAGCCTTCGCAGTAGTATCCGGGACTATGGCTACACCTTC
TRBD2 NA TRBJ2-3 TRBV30 CAWRLGAGVADTQYF TGTGCCTGGAGACTAGGGGCGGGAGTGGCAGATACGCAGTATTTT
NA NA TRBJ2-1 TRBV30 CAWIGGSRGGGEQFF TGTGCCTGGATTGGCGGTAGTAGGGGTGGCGGTGAGCAGTTCTTC
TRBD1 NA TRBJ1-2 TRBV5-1 CASAGQVNYGYTF TGCGCCAGCGCGGGACAGGTTAACTATGGCTACACCTTC
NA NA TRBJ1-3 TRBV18 CASSPLGGNSGNTIYF TGTGCCAGCTCACCACTCGGGGGTAACTCTGGAAACACCATATATTTT
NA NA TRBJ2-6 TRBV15 CATSRDTLRSGANVLTF TGTGCCACCAGCAGAGATACCCTGCGCTCTGGGGCCAACGTCCTGACTTTC
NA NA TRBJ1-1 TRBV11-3 CASSLVQNTEAFF TGTGCCAGCAGCTTAGTACAGAACACTGAAGCTTTCTTT
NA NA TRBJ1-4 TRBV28 CASRPPGHQNEKLFF TGTGCCAGCAGACCACCGGGACACCAAAATGAAAAACTGTTTTTT
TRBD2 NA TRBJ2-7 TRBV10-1 CASSESGTSGGSSYEQYF TGCGCCAGCAGTGAGTCGGGGACTAGCGGAGGGAGCTCCTACGAGCAGTACTTC
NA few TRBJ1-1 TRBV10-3 CAISESRREPQGGGLEAFF TGTGCCATCAGTGAGTCTCGCAGAGAGCCCCAAGGAGGTGGCTTGGAAGCTTTCTTT
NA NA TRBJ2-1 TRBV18 CASSPQRVTYNEQFF TGTGCCAGCTCACCGCAGCGGGTCACCTACAATGAGCAGTTCTTC
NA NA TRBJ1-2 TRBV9 CASSVEAGPYGYTF TGTGCCAGCAGCGTAGAGGCAGGGCCGTATGGCTACACCTTC
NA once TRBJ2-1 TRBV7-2 CASSMRRARYNEQFF TGTGCCAGCAGCATGAGGAGGGCCCGATACAATGAGCAGTTCTTC
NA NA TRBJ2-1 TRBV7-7 CASSSGTHNEQFF TGTGCTAGCAGCTCCGGGACTCACAATGAGCAGTTCTTC
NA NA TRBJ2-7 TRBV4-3 CASSQELGGSYEQYF TGCGCCAGCAGCCAAGAGCTAGGGGGTTCCTACGAGCAGTACTTC
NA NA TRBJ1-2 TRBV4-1 CASSLSGGITNYGYTF TGCGCCAGCAGCCTAAGTGGGGGGATTACCAACTATGGCTACACCTTC
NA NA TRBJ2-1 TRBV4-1 CASSQTIVDEQFF TGCGCCAGCAGCCAAACTATAGTAGACGAGCAGTTCTTC
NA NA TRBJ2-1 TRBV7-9 CASSRHNPYNEQFF TGTGCCAGCAGCCGACACAATCCCTACAATGAGCAGTTCTTC